One sample yielded the 19 T cell receptor beta chains listed below, sequenced in a study of spatial heterogeneity in lung cancer. One entry per CDR3 protein results from TCRdb running MiXCR on the 5' RACE reads. The sample lists about 47,000 distinct CDR3 sequences; 7.4% were seen once. Time point specified: blood at routine non-recurrence follow-up after resection. Frozen PBMC, nontumor lung or tumor provided whole RNA, which was sequenced unsorted. Sample: PBMCs, taken at follow-up. Receptor source: a female donor with early-stage non-small cell lung cancer.

In this sample, this clonotype turned up a few times. For the CDR3, the DNA is TGCGCCAGCAGCTCCGGTGCCGGGACAGCGGACAATCAGCCCCAGCATTTT. Translating gives CASSSGAGTADNQPQHF. The V call is TRBV5-1, the J call TRBJ1-5; 7 bases align to TRBD1. Losses at the gene ends were 3 bases for V and 3 bases for J; bases not matched to a gene: 12. CDR3 size: 17 residues. Looked up from germline, CDR1 is SGHRS and CDR2 is YFSETQ. Supplemented by reference TRBV5-1 and TRBJ1-5, the full variable domain reads KAGVTQTPRYLIKTRGQQVTLSCSPISGHRSVSWYQQTPGQGLQFLFEYFSETQRNKGNFPGRFSGRQFSNSRSEMNVSTLELGDSALYLCASSSGAGTADNQPQHFGDGTRLSIL.

This clonotype was seen many times. V gene TRBV20-1 combines with J gene TRBJ2-7; the D gene is possibly TRBD1 (6 bases). CDR3 length equals 12 residues. Germline V CDR1 and CDR2: DFQATT, SNEGSKA (reference sequence). Trimming took off 4 bases at V and 1 base at J, with 8 bases between the two ends. The DNA for the CDR3 is TGCAGTGCTATGACAGGTTCCTACGAGCAGTACTTC. Residues: CSAMTGSYEQYF.

This clonotype was picked up many times. The chain joins TRBV20-1 to TRBJ2-7; 10 nucleotides agree with TRBD1. Germline V gene data show CDR1 as DFQATT and CDR2 as SNEGSKA (reference sequence). Losses at the gene ends were 4 bases for V and 4 bases for J; bases not matched to a gene: 13. The length of the CDR3 is 16 residues. Here the CDR3 reads CSAILTGGNQGYEQYF. CDR3 in DNA: TGCAGTGCTATTCTGACAGGGGGCAATCAGGGATACGAGCAGTACTTC.

In its sample, this clonotype was seen a few times. The V gene is TRBV5-1, the J gene TRBJ1-1; D is unclear. Trimming took 3 bases from V and 3 from J, leaving 12 bases between them. The germline CDR1 and CDR2 sequences are SGHRS and YFSETQ. This CDR3 region has 14 residues. DNA for the CDR3: TGCGCCAGCAGCTCCCACGGGAGGGACACTGAAGCTTTCTTT. This translates into CASSSHGRDTEAFF.

The chain couples TRBV4-1 to TRBJ1-3; D call uncertain. CDR1 is MGHRA, CDR2 YSYEKL, per germline. The CDR3 runs to 17 residues. Between the trimmed V and J ends, which lost 2 bases and 4 bases, there was a span of 18 bases. CDR3 loop: CASSQLTTQSLGNTIYF. The CDR3 DNA follows: TGCGCCAGCAGCCAATTGACGACCCAATCGCTCGGAAACACCATATATTTT.

The rearrangement uses TRBV5-1 and TRBJ2-2, with D maybe TRBD1 (6 bases). V lost 4 bases and J 2 bases, leaving 12 bases between the germline ends. Germline CDR1 SGHRS, CDR2 YFSETQ. This CDR3 is 15 amino acids long. The CDR3 nucleotides are TGCGCCAGCAGCCAGAAGGACAGAAACACCGGGGAGCTGTTTTTT. This codes for CASSQKDRNTGELFF.

This clonotype was observed many times. The V and J genes are TRBV30 and TRBJ2-3, with 7 bases matching TRBD2. The CDR3 spans 17 residues. J lost 0 bases, V lost 2 bases, and 11 bases had no gene match. In germline, CDR1 is GTSNPN, CDR2 SVGIG (reference sequence). The CDR3 coding sequence is TGTGCCTGGAGTCGAGCGGGAATTAGAGATAGCACAGATACGCAGTATTTT. As protein: CAWSRAGIRDSTDTQYF.

This clonotype was seen repeatedly, ten times or more. This sequence joins TRBV20-1 and TRBJ1-1, with 7 bases fitting TRBD1. In germline, CDR1 is DFQATT, CDR2 SNEGSKA (reference sequence). The V gene end was trimmed by 7 bases and the J gene end by 3 bases; junction bases not matched to a gene: 11. CDR3 size: 14 residues. CDR3 sequence: CSVPTGRRHTEAFF. Here the CDR3 DNA reads TGCAGTGTCCCGACAGGGAGGAGACACACTGAAGCTTTCTTT.

J is TRBJ2-3 and V is TRBV20-1; 8 nucleotides agree with TRBD1. The CDR3 length is 15 residues. Per the germline V gene, CDR1 is DFQATT and CDR2 is SNEGSKA (reference sequence). The trim removed 3 bases at V and 1 base at J, leaving 6 bases unmatched. This chain's CDR3 is CSARDRVRGTDTQYF. CDR3 nucleotide sequence: TGCAGTGCTAGGGACAGGGTGAGGGGCACAGATACGCAGTATTTT.

This clonotype was counted many times. This chain links TRBV4-1 with TRBJ2-7; D tentatively reads TRBD1 or TRBD2 (6 bases each). V was cut by 4 bases and J by 2 bases, with 18 bases left in between. This CDR3 is built from 16 residues. Germline values: CDR1 MGHRA, CDR2 YSYEKL. The DNA for the CDR3 is TGCGCCAGCAGCCCCGCCCCGGGGGCTATAGCCTACGAGCAGTACTTC. Its translation is CASSPAPGAIAYEQYF.

This clonotype was observed many times. V and J are TRBV20-1 and TRBJ1-4, with D possibly TRBD1 on 5 matching bases. The CDR3 consists of 15 residues. Germline CDR1 DFQATT, CDR2 SNEGSKA (reference sequence). Trimming pared 3 bases from V and 4 bases from J, leaving 15 bases between. The CDR3 coding sequence is TGCAGTGCTAGTTTTCAGGCGGGGGATAATGAAAAACTGTTTTTT. Translation: CSASFQAGDNEKLFF.

Only a few counts were recorded for this clonotype. The rearrangement joins TRBV18 to TRBJ2-5, with 8 bases matching TRBD2. V trimming: 6 bases; J trimming: 5 bases; junction bases outside the gene matches: 8. Germline V gives CDR1 KGHSH, CDR2 LQKENI. There are 14 residues in the CDR3. The CDR3 bases are TGTGCCAGCTCCGGAGAGGCTAGCGGGGAGACCCAGTACTTC. Translated, it gives CASSGEASGETQYF.

V and J are TRBV27 and TRBJ2-3, with D maybe TRBD2 (7 bases). Germline lookup yields CDR1 MNHEY and CDR2 SMNVEV (reference sequence). V shed 1 base and J shed 2 bases, with 13 bases lying between them. The CDR3 consists of 16 residues. The DNA for the CDR3 is TGTGCCAGCAGTTTATTCCCCGGGGGGCCCACAGATACGCAGTATTTT. Protein sequence: CASSLFPGGPTDTQYF.

This clonotype was counted only a few times. This chain connects TRBV7-9 to TRBJ1-2; D remains ambiguous. Germline CDR1 SEHNR, CDR2 FQNEAQ (reference sequence). The CDR3 contains 13 residues. Trimming left V 5 bases short and J 8 bases short, with 15 bases between. The CDR3 reads CASSTFGGWGYTF. In DNA form, the CDR3 reads TGTGCCAGCAGCACCTTTGGCGGTTGGGGCTACACCTTC.

The chain links TRBV27 to TRBJ2-1; D is uncertain. The CDR3 covers 16 residues. The germline V and J ends were trimmed by 7 bases and 5 bases, with 21 bases remaining between them. CDR1 MNHEY and CDR2 SMNVEV come from the germline V gene (reference sequence). The CDR3 protein is CASTPSPASTNNEQFF. In DNA, the CDR3 is TGTGCCAGCACCCCTTCCCCAGCCTCTACGAACAATGAGCAGTTCTTC.

This clonotype showed up many times. The rearrangement uses TRBV7-9 and TRBJ2-3; 7 bases are shared with TRBD2. The CDR3 contains 14 residues. V was clipped by 5 bases and J by 1 base; unmatched bases: 3. CDR1 and CDR2 (germline): SEHNR, FQNEAQ (reference sequence). The CDR3 protein is CASSPSGGTDTQYF. The CDR3 DNA reads as TGTGCCAGCAGCCCGAGCGGGGGCACAGATACGCAGTATTTT.

The V call is TRBV2, the J call TRBJ2-5, with D perhaps matching TRBD1 (6 bases). The length of the CDR3 is 12 residues. Looked up from germline, CDR1 is SNHLY and CDR2 is FYNNEI. V lost 8 bases to trimming and J lost 1 base, with 8 bases between them. The CDR3 loop reads CASEDSQETQYF. The CDR3 nucleotides read TGTGCCAGCGAGGACAGCCAAGAGACCCAGTACTTC.

This clonotype was picked up many times. This chain joins TRBV2 and TRBJ2-2; D gene uncertain. The germline gives CDR1 SNHLY, CDR2 FYNNEI. V was cut by 6 bases and J by 0 bases, with 17 bases left in between. The CDR3 extends over 17 amino acids. Here the CDR3 DNA reads TGTGCCAGCAGCCTACGGCCGGGCACTCCGAACACCGGGGAGCTGTTTTTT. This sequence encodes CASSLRPGTPNTGELFF.

There are a few counts of this clonotype. The chain links TRBV19 to TRBJ1-3, with D uncertain. The germline V and J ends were trimmed by 11 bases and 0 bases, with 11 bases remaining between them. The CDR3 contains 13 residues. The germline V gene has CDR1 LNHDA and CDR2 SQIVND (reference sequence). The chain's CDR3 is CAHGPNSGNTIYF. The CDR3 DNA reads TGTGCCCATGGGCCAAACTCTGGAAACACCATATATTTT. Variable domain in full (rest from reference TRBV19 and TRBJ1-3): DGGITQSPKYLFRKEGQNVTLSCEQNLNHDAMYWYRQDPGQGLRLIYYSQIVNDFQKGDIAEGYSVSREKKESFPLTVTSAQKNPTAFYLCAHGPNSGNTIYFGEGSWLTVV.